This entry lists 12 T cell receptor beta chains sequenced from one sample in a study of CD8+ T cells in alopecia areata (dated by TCRdb to between 2018 and 2020). This specimen's treatment or condition label, per the study, means: oral pan-JAK inhibitor, 5-10 mg twice daily. The library was produced with the immunoSEQ multiplex PCR assay. For TCR sequencing, RNA was extracted from every sample and reverse transcribed into cDNA to serve as template. Sourced from immuneACCESS, this table was stored by TCRdb with only in-frame sequences that have V and J called. A share of the clones is absent; for the studies checked, an unresolved V gene accounts for under half, and the remainder has no known explanation. Across this sample there are under 95,000 clones, with about 70% seen only once. The ten most abundant clones make up around 16% of the sample. The source was CD8+ T cells sorted from blood, collected at approximately week 45, from a patient treated with tofacitinib. These TCRs come from a human donor with alopecia areata.

The chain combines TRBV4-1 with TRBJ2-7; perhaps TRBD1 as D (5 bases). The CDR3 sequence is 14 residues long. Germline V gives CDR1 MGHRA, CDR2 YSYEKL. V lost 1 base and J lost 2, with 9 bases in between. CDR3 sequence (DNA): TGCGCCAGCAGCCAAGGTAGGGGTGCCTACGAGCAGTACTTC. As protein: CASSQGRGAYEQYF.

A single count supports this clone. This chain connects TRBV7-9 to TRBJ2-2, with 9 bases fitting TRBD1. The CDR3 has 15 residues. V gave up 8 bases and J gave up 4 bases; unmatched junction bases: 8. CDR1 and CDR2 from the germline V gene are SEHNR and FQNEAQ (reference sequence). CDR3 sequence: CASEHRGLGTGELFF. For the CDR3, the DNA is TGTGCCAGCGAACACAGGGGGCTAGGCACCGGGGAGCTGTTTTTT.

V gene TRBV13 combines with J gene TRBJ2-7; TRBD1 agrees at 9 bases. CDR1 PRHDT and CDR2 FYEKMQ come from the germline V gene (reference sequence). Losses at the gene ends were 5 bases for V and 3 bases for J; bases not matched to a gene: 8. The CDR3 is 15 residues long. The CDR3 is CASSLGTGLLYEQYF. CDR3 DNA: TGTGCCAGCAGCCTGGGGACAGGGCTACTCTACGAGCAGTACTTC.

This clone has just a few counts. The V call is TRBV19, the J call TRBJ2-1, with 8 nucleotides matching TRBD1. The CDR3 covers 13 residues. Germline V CDR1 and CDR2: LNHDA, SQIVND (reference sequence). V lost 4 bases and J lost 8; bases outside the gene matches: 4. The CDR3 DNA reads as TGTGCCAGTAGTAAGACAGGGGCACATGAGCAGTTCTTC. This sequence encodes CASSKTGAHEQFF. The full variable domain, completed using reference TRBV19 and TRBJ2-1, is DGGITQSPKYLFRKEGQNVTLSCEQNLNHDAMYWYRQDPGQGLRLIYYSQIVNDFQKGDIAEGYSVSREKKESFPLTVTSAQKNPTAFYLCASSKTGAHEQFFGPGTRLTVL.

The chain couples TRBV25-1 to TRBJ2-7; 7 bases are shared with TRBD1. The CDR3 covers 15 residues. V lost 3 bases and J lost 2; bases outside the gene matches: 7. Per the germline V gene, CDR1 is MGHDK and CDR2 is SYGVNS. Here the CDR3 reads CASSDTRDSTYEQYF. The CDR3 DNA follows: TGTGCCAGCAGTGACACTAGGGACAGCACCTACGAGCAGTACTTC.

The V and J genes are TRBV13 and TRBJ2-7; either TRBD1 or TRBD2 may supply D (5 bases each). Per the germline V gene, CDR1 is PRHDT and CDR2 is FYEKMQ (reference sequence). The V gene lost 1 base and the J gene lost 6 bases, with 19 bases spanning the gap. CDR3 size: 16 residues. The CDR3 here is CASSLEGSSSGSEQYF. In DNA form, the CDR3 reads TGTGCCAGCAGCTTAGAGGGGTCTTCATCGGGGTCCGAGCAGTACTTC.

The gene calls are TRBV2 and TRBJ1-2; 8 nucleotides match TRBD1. J gave up 7 bases and V 3 bases, and 7 bases lay outside the gene matches. CDR1 and CDR2 (germline): SNHLY, FYNNEI. This CDR3 has 14 residues. The CDR3 sequence: CASSDKGQGSGYTF. CDR3 DNA sequence: TGTGCCAGCAGTGATAAAGGACAGGGAAGTGGCTACACCTTC.

The count of this clone is one. The gene calls are TRBV12-5 and TRBJ1-2, with D unresolved. Germline V lookup: CDR1 LGHNT, CDR2 FRNRAP. V gave up 7 bases and J gave up 4 bases, with 13 bases separating them. The CDR3 has 13 residues. The CDR3 DNA sequence: TGTGCTAGTGCTGTCTCCCCGGCCTATGGCTACACCTTC. This encodes CASAVSPAYGYTF.

This chain joins TRBV19 and TRBJ2-2; D could derive from TRBD1 or TRBD2 (5 bases each). The CDR3 is 13 residues long. The V end lost 3 bases, the J end lost 7 bases, and 9 bases lay between the germline ends. Per the germline V gene, CDR1 is LNHDA and CDR2 is SQIVND (reference sequence). DNA for the CDR3: TGTGCCAGTAGTATGATGAGGGGCGGGGAGCTGTTTTTT. This sequence encodes CASSMMRGGELFF.

The chain combines TRBV4-1 with TRBJ2-3; D is uncertain. V was shortened by 0 bases and J by 6 bases, with 7 bases between the two germline ends. The CDR3 totals 13 residues. Germline-derived CDR1 and CDR2 are MGHRA and YSYEKL. This CDR3 is CASSQDRSDTQYF. CDR3 in DNA: TGCGCCAGCAGCCAAGATCGGTCCGATACGCAGTATTTT.

The V gene is TRBV5-1, the J gene TRBJ1-1; D is uncertain. Between the trimmed V and J ends, which lost 2 bases and 4 bases, there was a span of 9 bases. The CDR3 sequence is 13 residues long. Germline CDR1 SGHRS, CDR2 YFSETQ. Here the CDR3 DNA reads TGCGCCAGCAGCTTTACAGATCCCACTGAAGCTTTCTTT. Its protein is CASSFTDPTEAFF.

The rearrangement joins TRBV19 to TRBJ1-1; weak D call: TRBD1 (6 bases). V lost 6 bases to trimming and J lost 4 bases, with 12 bases between them. Germline-derived CDR1 and CDR2 are LNHDA and SQIVND (reference sequence). The CDR3 sequence is 13 residues long. In DNA, the CDR3 is TGTGCCAGTAGGGACGGGGGCGGCACTGAAGCTTTCTTT. It specifies CASRDGGGTEAFF.